This entry describes one T cell receptor beta chain. The sample belongs to a study of blood T cell repertoires in COVID-19. Study in general: The United States, Italy and Spain were the sources of the acute and convalescent COVID-19 samples. T cells, B-cell-depleted T cells, or PBMCs supplied cDNA or gDNA.

Followed longitudinally, the Seattle patients had been enrolled during active infection. Only in-frame clones appear in the TCRdb table, and some are missing; sequencing was by immunoSEQ multiplex PCR. The data contain approximately 530,000 clones, 70% to 90% of them singletons. The germline V gene has CDR1 LGHNA and CDR2 YNFKEQ. The CDR3 covers 17 residues. V was clipped by 4 bases and J by 7 bases; unmatched bases: 13. The sequence derives from a woman between 45 and 60 years old with COVID-19, enrolled during active disease. Sequencing input: peripheral blood. The chain employs TRBV4-2 and TRBJ2-2; TRBD2 agrees at 9 bases. The CDR3: CASSLRSWRGGGGELFF. The CDR3 DNA reads TGTGCCAGCAGCCTAAGGTCTTGGCGGGGGGGCGGCGGGGAGCTGTTTTTT.